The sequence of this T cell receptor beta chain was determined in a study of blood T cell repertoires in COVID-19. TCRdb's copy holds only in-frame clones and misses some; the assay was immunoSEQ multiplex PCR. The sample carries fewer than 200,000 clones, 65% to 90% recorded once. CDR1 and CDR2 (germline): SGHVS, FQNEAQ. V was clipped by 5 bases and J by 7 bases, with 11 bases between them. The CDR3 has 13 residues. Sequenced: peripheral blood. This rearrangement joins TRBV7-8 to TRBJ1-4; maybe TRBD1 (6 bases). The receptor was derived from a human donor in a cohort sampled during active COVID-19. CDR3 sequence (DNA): TGTGCCAGCAGCCGCACAGGGTTTGAAAAACTGTTTTTT. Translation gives CASSRTGFEKLFF.